This is a list of T cell receptor beta chains from one sample in a study of molecular identifiers for immune sequencing clone quantification. TCRdb re-called the PCR reads through MiXCR, storing one row per CDR3 protein. Here the sample spans about 640,000 distinct CDR3 sequences, 15% to 20% being singletons. Sequencing was done on a sample of naive CD8+ T cells from blood, with Jurkat cell RNA spiked in. These receptors originate from a human donor in good health. Some libraries in this study had Jurkat cell RNA spiked in. Each CDR3 is given with its conserved first and last residue. A D gene is named only where the DNA matches it firmly. Clone size is stated in some rows and not others, as once, few, many or a class when expanded.

j_gene: TRBJ2-1; abundance: few; v_gene: TRBV27; d_gene: -; CDR3nt: TGTGCCAGCAGTTTATTTTCCCCGCGCTCCTACAATGAGCAGTTCTTC; CDR3aa: CASSLFSPRSYNEQFF
j_gene: TRBJ2-3; abundance: many; v_gene: TRBV6-5; d_gene: TRBD1; CDR3nt: TGTGCCAGCAGACTCCGGACAGGAACAGATACGCAGTATTTT; CDR3aa: CASRLRTGTDTQYF
j_gene: TRBJ2-7; abundance: -; v_gene: TRBV19; d_gene: TRBD2; CDR3nt: TGTGCCAGTAGTACGGCGGGAGAATCCTACGAGCAGTACTTC; CDR3aa: CASSTAGESYEQYF
j_gene: TRBJ1-5; abundance: many; v_gene: TRBV19; d_gene: -; CDR3nt: TGTGCCAGTAAGGCATACCTGTCTGGCAATCAGCCCCAGCATTTT; CDR3aa: CASKAYLSGNQPQHF
j_gene: TRBJ2-7; abundance: many; v_gene: TRBV27; d_gene: -; CDR3nt: TGTGCCAGCAGTTTCTCCGGGCCCTACGAGCAGTACTTC; CDR3aa: CASSFSGPYEQYF
j_gene: TRBJ2-3; abundance: few; v_gene: TRBV12-3/TRBV12-4; d_gene: -; CDR3nt: TGTGCCAGCAGTTTAAAAGGGCGGTGGGGCACAGATACGCAGTATTTT; CDR3aa: CASSLKGRWGTDTQYF
j_gene: TRBJ2-7; abundance: many; v_gene: TRBV6-6; d_gene: -; CDR3nt: TGTGCCAGCGGATTAGGTTCCTACGAGCAGTACTTC; CDR3aa: CASGLGSYEQYF
j_gene: TRBJ1-5; abundance: many; v_gene: TRBV4-1; d_gene: -; CDR3nt: TGCGCCAGCAGCCAAGATAGGTCAGACTATAGCAATCAGCCCCAGCATTTT; CDR3aa: CASSQDRSDYSNQPQHF
j_gene: TRBJ1-4; abundance: -; v_gene: TRBV6-5; d_gene: -; CDR3nt: TGTGCCAGCAGTTTTGACGGAGTAGGAGAAAAACTGTTTTTT; CDR3aa: CASSFDGVGEKLFF
j_gene: TRBJ2-7; abundance: few; v_gene: TRBV7-6; d_gene: -; CDR3nt: TGTGCCAGCAGCTTAGATTTGGCGGCTTACGAGCAGTACTTC; CDR3aa: CASSLDLAAYEQYF
j_gene: TRBJ1-2; abundance: -; v_gene: TRBV9; d_gene: -; CDR3nt: TGTGCCAGCAGTACAGGGACAACTTCGATCATTGGCTACACCTTC; CDR3aa: CASSTGTTSIIGYTF
j_gene: TRBJ2-3; abundance: many; v_gene: TRBV21-1; d_gene: -; CDR3nt: TGTGCCAGCTTCACAGATACGCAGTATTTT; CDR3aa: CASFTDTQYF